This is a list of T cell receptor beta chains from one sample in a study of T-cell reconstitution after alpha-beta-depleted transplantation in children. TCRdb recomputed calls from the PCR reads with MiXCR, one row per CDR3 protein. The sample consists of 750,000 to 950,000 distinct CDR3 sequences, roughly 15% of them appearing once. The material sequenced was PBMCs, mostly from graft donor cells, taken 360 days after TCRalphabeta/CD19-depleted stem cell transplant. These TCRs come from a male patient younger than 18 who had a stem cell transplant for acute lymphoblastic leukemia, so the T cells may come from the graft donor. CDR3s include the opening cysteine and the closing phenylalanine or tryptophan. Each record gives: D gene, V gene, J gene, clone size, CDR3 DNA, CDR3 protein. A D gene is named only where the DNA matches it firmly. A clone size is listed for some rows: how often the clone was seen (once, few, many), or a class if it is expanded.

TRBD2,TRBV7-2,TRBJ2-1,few,TGTGCCAGCAGCTTCCGGAGCGGGAGGGCGGTCGCGCAGTTCTTC,CASSFRSGRAVAQFF
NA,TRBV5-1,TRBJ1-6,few,TGCGCCAGCAGCTTGGTATCAGGATACGACGCTTCACCCCTCCACTTT,CASSLVSGYDASPLHF
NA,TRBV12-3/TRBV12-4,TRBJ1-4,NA,TGTGCCAGCAGTTTATGGTACCCTCCCGAAAAACTGTTTTTT,CASSLWYPPEKLFF
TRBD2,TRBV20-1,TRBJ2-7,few,TGCAGTGCTAGAGCGGACCTAGCGGGAGACGGGTACGAGCAGTACTTC,CSARADLAGDGYEQYF
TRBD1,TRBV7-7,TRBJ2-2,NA,TGTGCCAGCAGCTCCTCGTTACAGGGGCTGAACACCGGGGAGCTGTTTTTT,CASSSSLQGLNTGELFF
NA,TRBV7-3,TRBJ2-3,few,TGTGCCAGCAGCTTAACAGGGTCCCTCACAGATACGCAGTATTTT,CASSLTGSLTDTQYF
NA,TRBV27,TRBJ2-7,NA,TGTGCCAGCAGTTTAGCGGGACAGATCTCCTACGAGCAGTACTTC,CASSLAGQISYEQYF
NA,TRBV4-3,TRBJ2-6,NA,TGCGCCAGCAGCCACCAACCGTCTGGGGCCAACGTCCTGACTTTC,CASSHQPSGANVLTF
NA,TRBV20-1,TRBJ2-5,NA,TGCAGTGCAACGCGGGGACATACGGCCCAGTACTTC,CSATRGHTAQYF
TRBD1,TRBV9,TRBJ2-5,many,TGTGCCAGCAGCATTCGGGACAGTACGGTGGGGGAGACCCAGTACTTC,CASSIRDSTVGETQYF
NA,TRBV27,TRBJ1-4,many,TGTGCCAGCAGTCGGGGGTTTAATGAAAAACTGTTTTTT,CASSRGFNEKLFF
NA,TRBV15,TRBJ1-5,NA,TGTGCCACCAGCAGGAGTGGGGGCCCCAATCAGCCCCAGCATTTT,CATSRSGGPNQPQHF